This is a list of T cell receptor beta chains from one sample in a study of blood T cell repertoires in COVID-19. Repertoires were generated with immunoSEQ multiplex PCR, while TCRdb's copy carries only in-frame clones and drops some. The repertoire consists of about 170,000 clones, with approximately 84% occurring once and the leading ten covering roughly a tenth. The sequencing input was peripheral blood. These receptors originate from a man in his sixties or seventies with active or convalescent COVID-19. Each CDR3 is given with its conserved first and last residue. D genes are given only for firm matches. The size entry is marked missing in some rows and otherwise reads once, few, many or a size class.

size	V	J	D	CDR3	DNA
NA	TRBV4-1	TRBJ2-5	TRBD2	CASSQDRRGGVRETQYF	TGCGCCAGCAGCCAAGATAGAAGGGGAGGGGTCCGAGAGACCCAGTACTTC
NA	TRBV11-3	TRBJ2-7	TRBD1	CASSPGQGVDEQYF	TGTGCCAGCAGCCCCGGACAGGGGGTTGACGAGCAGTACTTC
NA	TRBV13	TRBJ2-7	NA	CASSSASSSGEQYF	TGTGCCAGCAGCTCGGCGAGTTCGTCGGGCGAGCAGTACTTC
NA	TRBV6-6	TRBJ2-7	NA	CASSYSLGVHEQYF	TGTGCCAGCAGTTACTCCCTGGGAGTCCACGAGCAGTACTTC
NA	TRBV2	TRBJ1-6	NA	CASSQDRPNSPLHF	TGTGCCAGCAGCCAGGACAGACCTAATTCACCCCTCCACTTT
NA	TRBV29-1	TRBJ2-7	TRBD2	CSAIRGGYEQYF	TGCAGCGCAATTAGGGGAGGGTACGAGCAGTACTTC
NA	TRBV12-5	TRBJ2-1	NA	CASGLGQALNEQFF	TGTGCTAGTGGTTTGGGACAGGCTCTCAATGAGCAGTTCTTC
NA	TRBV9	TRBJ2-7	TRBD1	CASSVDGTGDYEQYF	TGTGCCAGCAGCGTAGATGGGACAGGGGACTACGAGCAGTACTTC
NA	TRBV15	TRBJ2-3	TRBD2	CATSRAGLAGGPTFTDTQYF	TGTGCCACCAGCAGGGCCGGCCTAGCGGGGGGCCCAACCTTCACAGATACGCAGTATTTT
once	TRBV6-2/TRBV6-3	TRBJ1-1	TRBD1	CASSRRQGNRYTEAFF	TGTGCCAGCAGTCGGAGACAGGGGAATAGGTACACTGAAGCTTTCTTT
NA	TRBV5-1	TRBJ2-1	TRBD2	CASSLETSGGGNEQFF	TGCGCCAGCAGCTTGGAGACTAGCGGGGGAGGAAATGAGCAGTTCTTC
NA	TRBV5-4	TRBJ2-7	TRBD1	CASSQAPGQGTNEQYF	TGTGCCAGCAGCCAAGCCCCGGGACAGGGGACCAACGAGCAGTACTTC
NA	TRBV2	TRBJ1-6	TRBD1	CAGTGPNSPLHF	TGTGCTGGGACAGGGCCTAATTCACCCCTCCACTTT
once	TRBV25-1	TRBJ2-3	NA	CASRPRWGRAITDTQYF	TGTGCCAGCAGGCCCCGCTGGGGCAGGGCCATAACAGATACGCAGTATTTT
once	TRBV10-3	TRBJ1-1	NA	CAISPRRVDTEAFF	TGTGCCATCAGCCCCAGGAGGGTCGACACTGAAGCTTTCTTT
many	TRBV5-6	TRBJ1-5	NA	CASSLGGGYSNQPQHF	TGTGCCAGCAGCTTGGGGGGGGGATATAGCAATCAGCCCCAGCATTTT
once	TRBV7-9	TRBJ2-1	TRBD2	CASSLAWLAEGYNEQFF	TGTGCCAGCAGCTTAGCGTGGCTAGCGGAAGGATACAATGAGCAGTTCTTC
NA	TRBV24-1	TRBJ2-2	NA	CATSDFTGANTGELFF	TGTGCCACCAGTGATTTCACCGGAGCAAACACCGGGGAGCTGTTTTTT
NA	TRBV5-1	TRBJ2-7	TRBD1	CASSLETGGLSYEQYF	TGCGCCAGCAGCTTGGAGACAGGGGGCCTCTCCTACGAGCAGTACTTC
NA	TRBV6-2/TRBV6-3	TRBJ1-3	TRBD1	CASSPRDRRSGGSGNTIYF	TGTGCCAGCAGCCCTAGGGACCGGCGTTCAGGGGGCTCTGGAAACACCATATATTTT
once	TRBV12-3/TRBV12-4	TRBJ2-2	NA	CASSQQWAGELFF	TGTGCCAGCAGTCAACAGTGGGCCGGGGAGCTGTTTTTT
NA	TRBV7-7	TRBJ2-2	NA	CASSPNRQGTGELFF	TGTGCTAGCAGCCCGAACAGGCAAGGCACCGGGGAGCTGTTTTTT
NA	TRBV5-1	TRBJ2-1	NA	CASSLQGRNEQFF	TGCGCCAGCAGCTTGCAGGGTAGGAATGAGCAGTTCTTC
NA	TRBV19	TRBJ1-3	NA	CASSVGNTIYF	TGTGCCAGTTCTGTGGGAAACACCATATATTTT
NA	TRBV18	TRBJ2-2	TRBD1	CASSPGQRHTGELFF	TGTGCCAGCTCACCGGGACAGCGTCACACCGGGGAGCTGTTTTTT
NA	TRBV6-2/TRBV6-3	TRBJ2-1	TRBD2	CASSQLAGLYYNEQFF	TGTGCCAGCAGCCAACTAGCGGGCCTGTACTACAATGAGCAGTTCTTC
NA	TRBV11-2	TRBJ2-1	NA	CASSSPFRDSNNEQFF	TGTGCCAGCAGCTCACCATTCCGGGACTCTAACAATGAGCAGTTCTTC
once	TRBV30	TRBJ2-5	NA	CAWSVRKGAKPETQYF	TGTGCCTGGAGTGTACGGAAAGGGGCGAAACCAGAGACCCAGTACTTC
NA	TRBV6-5	TRBJ2-6	NA	CASSPRGSGANVLTF	TGTGCCAGCAGTCCCAGGGGCTCTGGGGCCAACGTCCTGACTTTC
NA	TRBV2	TRBJ2-3	NA	CASSGARGTDTQYF	TGTGCCAGCAGTGGAGCTCGCGGGACAGATACGCAGTATTTT
NA	TRBV24-1	TRBJ1-4	TRBD1	CATSETGGGSANEKLFF	TGTGCCACCAGTGAAACAGGGGGCGGGTCGGCTAATGAAAAACTGTTTTTT
NA	TRBV6-2/TRBV6-3	TRBJ2-7	NA	CASSYPLPGAGARYEQYF	TGTGCCAGCAGTTACCCTCTCCCGGGGGCGGGAGCCCGCTACGAGCAGTACTTC
NA	TRBV7-2	TRBJ2-1	TRBD1	CASSTTGGSYNEQFF	TGTGCCAGCAGCACTACAGGGGGCAGCTACAATGAGCAGTTCTTC
few	TRBV18	TRBJ1-1	TRBD1	CASSPTGGRTEAFF	TGTGCCAGCTCACCGACAGGGGGTAGGACTGAAGCTTTCTTT
NA	TRBV28	TRBJ1-5	NA	CASSLSGQPQHF	TGTGCCAGCAGTTTGTCGGGGCAGCCCCAGCATTTT
NA	TRBV15	TRBJ1-6	TRBD1	CATSRPGQGFTPLHF	TGTGCCACCAGCAGGCCGGGACAGGGTTTCACACCCCTCCACTTT
NA	TRBV6-5	TRBJ2-7	TRBD1	CASSYQGQGTYEQYF	TGTGCCAGCAGTTACCAGGGACAGGGGACCTACGAGCAGTACTTC
NA	TRBV25-1	TRBJ2-5	TRBD1	CASSLGQPKETQYF	TGTGCCAGCAGCCTGGGACAGCCGAAAGAGACCCAGTACTTC
few	TRBV11-2	TRBJ2-2	TRBD2	CASSLWPMRGTPTTGELFF	TGTGCCAGCAGCCTATGGCCCATGCGGGGGACTCCTACCACCGGGGAGCTGTTTTTT
NA	TRBV5-5	TRBJ1-3	TRBD1	CASRYGQVPGNTIYF	TGTGCCAGCAGATACGGACAGGTGCCTGGAAACACCATATATTTT
NA	TRBV24-1	TRBJ1-1	NA	CATRGEDTEEAFF	TGTGCCACCAGGGGGGAGGACACAGAGGAAGCTTTCTTT